Below, 27 T cell receptor beta chains from the same sample are listed, as sequenced in a study of T-cell memory formation after mild COVID-19. TCRdb re-analysed the 5' RACE reads in MiXCR, keeping a single row per CDR3 protein. The sample lists roughly 600,000 distinct CDR3 sequences; about a sixth were seen once. The source material was PBMCs or a T cell subset sorted from them (not recorded which). The receptors originated from an adult woman who had mild COVID-19 (a few samples of this study predate the infection). Cell type and time point are not known.

On this clonotype itself: An end of the junction differs from the germline gene, which may be a read error. V usage is TRBV6-5 and J usage is TRBJ2-6, with D uncertain. The CDR3 length is 15 residues. The V gene's germline CDR1 is MNHEY and CDR2 SVGAGI. The CDR3 region is CASSDSGRGANVLTF. DNA for the CDR3: TGTGCCAGCAGTGACTCCGGGCGGGGGGCCAACGTCCTGACTTTC.

The genes are TRBV13 and TRBJ2-2, with D possibly matching TRBD1 (5 bases). V lost 0 bases and J lost 1, with 18 bases in between. In germline, CDR1 is PRHDT, CDR2 FYEKMQ (reference sequence). There are 19 residues in the CDR3. CDR3 coding DNA: TGTGCCAGCAGCTTAGGGCCCTTAAAAGTCGACAGGAACACCGGGGAGCTGTTTTTT. This codes for CASSLGPLKVDRNTGELFF.

The rearrangement links TRBV7-7 to TRBJ2-3; D not resolved. The CDR3 loop spans 15 amino acids. V was pared by 1 base and J by 0 bases, with 8 bases between. Germline V gene sequence: CDR1 SSHAT, CDR2 FNYEAQ (reference sequence). CDR3 coding DNA: TGTGCCAGCAGCTTAGGCCGTTCTAGCACAGATACGCAGTATTTT. Its protein is CASSLGRSSTDTQYF. The whole variable domain, filled in from reference TRBV7-7 and TRBJ2-3, reads GAGVSQSPRYKVTKRGQDVTLRCDPISSHATLYWYQQALGQGPEFLTYFNYEAQPDKSGLPSDRFSAERPEGSISTLTIQRTEQRDSAMYRCASSLGRSSTDTQYFGPGTRLTVL.

V and J are TRBV7-9 and TRBJ2-7; D gene uncertain. The CDR3 is 13 amino acids. With 6 bases removed from V and 1 base from J, the gap between germline ends came to 10 bases. Germline CDR1 SEHNR, CDR2 FQNEAQ (reference sequence). Here the CDR3 DNA reads TGTGCCAGCAGAGCAGACTGGTCCTACGAGCAGTACTTC. Its translation: CASRADWSYEQYF.

This clonotype was seen more than once but under ten times. The V call is TRBV14, the J call TRBJ2-7; D is perhaps TRBD1 or TRBD2 (5 bases each). Germline assignment: CDR1 SGHDN and CDR2 FVKESK. CDR3 length equals 14 residues. Trimming left V 3 bases short and J 3 bases short, with 12 bases between. Here the CDR3 DNA reads TGTGCCAGCAGCCAGGGATTGGGGGTCTACGAGCAGTACTTC. Its translation: CASSQGLGVYEQYF. Supplemented by reference TRBV14 and TRBJ2-7, the full variable domain reads EAGVTQFPSHSVIEKGQTVTLRCDPISGHDNLYWYRRVMGKEIKFLLHFVKESKQDESGMPNNRFLAERTGGTYSTLKVQPAELEDSGVYFCASSQGLGVYEQYFGPGTRLTVT.

V gene TRBV7-3 combines with J gene TRBJ2-5; D is unresolved. The length of the CDR3 is 12 residues. The germline V and J ends were trimmed by 5 bases and 5 bases, with 9 bases remaining between them. The germline V gene encodes CDR1 SGHTA and CDR2 FQGTGA. The CDR3 bases are TGTGCCAGCAGCCTCAACCGGGAGACCCAGTACTTC. Its protein product is CASSLNRETQYF.

J is TRBJ2-1 and V is TRBV20-1, with 7 nucleotides matching TRBD1. This CDR3 contains 13 residues. V was clipped by 0 bases and J by 4 bases; unmatched bases: 0. Germline-derived CDR1 and CDR2 are DFQATT and SNEGSKA (reference sequence). This CDR3 reads CSARDRGYNEQFF. In DNA, the CDR3 is TGCAGTGCTAGAGACAGGGGGTACAATGAGCAGTTCTTC.

This clonotype came up a few times. The rearrangement links TRBV19 to TRBJ1-1; 8 positions agree with TRBD1. V gave up 6 bases and J gave up 6 bases; unmatched junction bases: 15. The CDR3 sequence is 16 residues long. From germline, CDR1 is LNHDA and CDR2 SQIVND (reference sequence). Written as DNA, the CDR3 is TGTGCCAGTAGGTCCACGGCAGGGGGCCTGGGTTCTGAAGCTTTCTTT. It encodes CASRSTAGGLGSEAFF.

The V and J genes are TRBV6-1 and TRBJ1-2; 7 bases match TRBD1. J gave up 5 bases and V 10 bases, and 13 bases lay outside the gene matches. The CDR3 totals 14 residues. Germline CDR1 and CDR2: MNHNS and SASEGT. The CDR3 coding sequence is TGTGCCACCCGTCGAAAGGGGGCAGGGTATGGCTACACCTTC. It specifies CATRRKGAGYGYTF.

V and J are TRBV5-6 and TRBJ2-1; unclear D gene. V lost 2 bases and J lost 4, with 7 bases in between. CDR3 length: 13 amino acids. Germline values: CDR1 SGHDT, CDR2 YYEEEE. Written as DNA, the CDR3 is TGTGCCAGCAGCTTCTCGATGTACAATGAGCAGTTCTTC. Its translation: CASSFSMYNEQFF.

V gene TRBV11-2 combines with J gene TRBJ2-7, with 8 bases aligning to TRBD2. V was clipped by 0 bases and J by 0 bases; unmatched bases: 13. The CDR3 contains 19 residues. CDR1 and CDR2 (germline): SGHAT, FQNNGV. This CDR3 is CASSLDWGLAGVISYEQYF. The CDR3 DNA follows: TGTGCCAGCAGCTTAGATTGGGGTCTAGCGGGCGTGATCTCCTACGAGCAGTACTTC.

This chain uses TRBV11-2 with TRBJ2-5; possible D gene TRBD1, 6 bases. Between the trimmed V and J ends, which lost 5 bases and 3 bases, there was a span of 19 bases. This CDR3 has 16 amino acids. Germline V gene lookup returns CDR1 SGHAT and CDR2 FQNNGV. The CDR3 loop reads CASSLTPGHNEETQYF. The DNA for the CDR3 is TGTGCCAGCAGCCTCACCCCGGGACACAATGAAGAGACCCAGTACTTC.

In its sample, this clonotype was seen many times. The genes are TRBV6-5 and TRBJ2-3, with 7 nucleotides matching TRBD2. The CDR3 is 14 residues long. Germline-derived CDR1 and CDR2 are MNHEY and SVGAGI. V lost 7 bases, J lost 4 bases, and 8 bases stayed unmatched. DNA for the CDR3: TGTGCCAGCAAGGGAGCTAGCGGATCAGATACGCAGTATTTT. Amino acid sequence: CASKGASGSDTQYF.

This chain uses TRBV5-1 with TRBJ2-7, with 8 bases lining up with TRBD1. Trimming at V came to 3 bases and at J to 2 bases, leaving 10 bases not matched to a gene. Per germline, CDR1 SGHRS and CDR2 YFSETQ. The CDR3 is made up of 16 amino acids. DNA for the CDR3: TGCGCCAGCAGCTCTCATCCCGGGACAGGTCCCTACGAGCAGTACTTC. Translating gives CASSSHPGTGPYEQYF.

This clonotype was counted between two and nine times. The V and J genes are TRBV20-1 and TRBJ2-1, with 13 bases identical to TRBD2. This CDR3 region has 15 residues. Germline lookup yields CDR1 DFQATT and CDR2 SNEGSKA (reference sequence). V lost 0 bases to trimming and J lost 10 bases; unmatched junction nucleotides: 6. The CDR3 sequence: CSARELAGGLEEQFF. The DNA for the CDR3 is TGCAGTGCTAGAGAACTAGCGGGAGGGTTAGAAGAGCAGTTCTTC.

The V call is TRBV5-1, the J call TRBJ2-1, with 9 nucleotides matching TRBD2. The CDR3 runs 18 residues. Trimming took 4 bases from V and 5 from J; bases not matched to a gene: 16. Germline lookup yields CDR1 SGHRS and CDR2 YFSETQ. The CDR3 DNA follows: TGCGCCAGCAGCATCAAAGCCGGCGGGAGGGATTTGGACAATGAGCAGTTCTTC. Its protein product is CASSIKAGGRDLDNEQFF.

The chain combines TRBV18 with TRBJ2-2; 9 bases match TRBD1. This CDR3 is built from 17 residues. Per the germline V gene, CDR1 is KGHSH and CDR2 is LQKENI. After removal of 4 bases from V and 3 bases from J, the junction contained 9 bases not matched to a gene. The CDR3, as DNA: TGTGCCAGCTCACTATCGTACAGGGGGCGCGACACCGGGGAGCTGTTTTTT. Translated: CASSLSYRGRDTGELFF.

This chain uses TRBV9 with TRBJ2-5, with D tentatively TRBD2 (5 bases). The CDR3 runs to 14 residues. V was pared by 4 bases and J by 2 bases, with 12 bases between. Germline CDR1 and CDR2: SGDLS and YYNGEE. In DNA, the CDR3 is TGTGCCAGCAGCTCCCGACCGGGGCAAGAGACCCAGTACTTC. This sequence encodes CASSSRPGQETQYF.

The chain combines TRBV24-1 with TRBJ1-2; 7 positions match TRBD1. The CDR3 sequence is 15 residues long. V trimming: 4 bases; J trimming: 4 bases; junction bases outside the gene matches: 8. Germline CDR1 reads KGHDR; CDR2 reads SFDVKD. The CDR3 spells CATSEGDSSTYGYTF. The DNA of the CDR3 is TGTGCCACCAGTGAAGGGGACAGTTCCACCTATGGCTACACCTTC.

For the CDR3, the DNA is TGCAGTGCTAGATCGTTCACTAGCGGACCTCAGACAGATACGCAGTATTTT. Residues: CSARSFTSGPQTDTQYF. The chain uses TRBV20-1 and TRBJ2-3, with TRBD2 matching over 8 bases. The J segment lost 3 bases and the V segment lost 2 bases, leaving 13 bases of the junction unmatched. CDR1 and CDR2 from the germline V gene are DFQATT and SNEGSKA (reference sequence). There are 17 residues in the CDR3.

The chain is built from TRBV5-1 and TRBJ1-2, with no clear D. V lost 0 bases and J lost 5, with 14 bases in between. Germline V CDR1 and CDR2: SGHRS, YFSETQ. This CDR3 comprises 15 residues. CDR3 nucleotide sequence: TGCGCCAGCAGCTTGGACGGCACCCCCCAATATGGCTACACCTTC. This codes for CASSLDGTPQYGYTF.

The V and J genes are TRBV2 and TRBJ1-6, with D uncertain. V was clipped by 6 bases and J by 1 base, with 4 bases between them. Germline lookup yields CDR1 SNHLY and CDR2 FYNNEI. The CDR3 consists of 13 residues. CDR3 DNA: TGTGCCAGCAGGGGTTCCTATAATTCACCCCTCCACTTT. It specifies CASRGSYNSPLHF.

The DNA of the CDR3 is TGTGCCAGCAGCTTAGGACTAGCGGGAGAAGCCAAAAACATTCAGTACTTC. Residues: CASSLGLAGEAKNIQYF. This chain uses TRBV7-6 with TRBJ2-4; TRBD2 agrees at 12 bases. The CDR3 has 17 amino acids. J lost 0 bases, V lost 1 base, and 1 base had no gene match. Germline CDR1 is SGHVS and CDR2 is FNYEAQ.

This clonotype showed up just a few times. This chain links TRBV24-1 with TRBJ2-3; 11 nucleotides align to TRBD2. Germline CDR1 and CDR2: KGHDR and SFDVKD. The CDR3 has 18 residues. Trimming at V came to 1 base and at J to 0 bases, leaving 5 bases not matched to a gene. CDR3 protein: CATSDFTSGGLSTDTQYF. CDR3 sequence (DNA): TGTGCCACCAGTGATTTCACTAGCGGGGGCTTAAGCACAGATACGCAGTATTTT.

This chain uses TRBV5-1 with TRBJ2-3; D ambiguous. The V and J ends lost 2 bases and 1 base respectively, with 8 bases between them. The CDR3 is made up of 14 amino acids. Germline V gives CDR1 SGHRS, CDR2 YFSETQ. The CDR3, as DNA: TGCGCCAGCAGCTTCGAACGAGGCACAGATACGCAGTATTTT. This encodes CASSFERGTDTQYF.

V usage is TRBV7-8 and J usage is TRBJ1-2, with D unresolved. Per germline, CDR1 SGHVS and CDR2 FQNEAQ. The ends were cut back, 2 bases at V and 7 bases at J, with 14 bases in the middle. The CDR3 has 14 residues. The CDR3 DNA is TGTGCCAGCAGCTTAAGTTCGGGCCCCTCTGGCTACACCTTC. Protein: CASSLSSGPSGYTF.

This clonotype was picked up a small number of times. CDR3 in DNA: TGTGCCAGCAGCTTAGCTCAGGGGGCGAATGAGCAGTTCTTC. It specifies CASSLAQGANEQFF. The rearrangement links TRBV7-2 to TRBJ2-1, with 8 positions matching TRBD1. Germline CDR1 reads SGHTA; CDR2 reads FQGNSA. The CDR3 is 14 amino acids. Germline trimming cut 0 bases from V and 7 bases from J; bases unmatched to any gene: 2. Using reference TRBV7-2 and TRBJ2-1 for the parts outside the CDR3, the full variable domain is GAGVSQSPSNKVTEKGKDVELRCDPISGHTALYWYRQSLGQGLEFLIYFQGNSAPDKSGLPSDRFSAERTGGSVSTLTIQRTQQEDSAVYLCASSLAQGANEQFFGPGTRLTVL.